This TCR beta chain was recovered during a study of cytomegalovirus exposure and HLA in healthy donors. Study-level information: Per a later analysis, the roughly 670 first-cohort and some 110 validation repertoires shared one platform. Study-level points and caveats: Among TCR beta chains, those listed as cytomegalovirus-associated numbered 164.

The V and J ends lost 7 bases and 5 bases, in that order; junction bases with no gene match: 16. CDR1 is SEHNR, CDR2 FQNEAQ, per germline (reference sequence). CDR3 length equals 17 residues. On this clone: Its specificity is not known.

Libraries were prepared by immunoSEQ multiplex PCR; TCRdb keeps only in-frame clonotypes and omits some of them. Here the sample spans more than 130,000 clones, around 90% being singletons. Sequencing used PBMCs. This clonotype was obtained from a woman aged 18 to 35 in good health and CMV-seropositive. J is TRBJ2-5 and V is TRBV7-9; TRBD2 aligns across 10 bases. The CDR3 bases are TGTGCCAGCATCTTCATCCCAGAAGCGGGAGGGCCCGAGACCCAGTACTTC. This encodes CASIFIPEAGGPETQYF.